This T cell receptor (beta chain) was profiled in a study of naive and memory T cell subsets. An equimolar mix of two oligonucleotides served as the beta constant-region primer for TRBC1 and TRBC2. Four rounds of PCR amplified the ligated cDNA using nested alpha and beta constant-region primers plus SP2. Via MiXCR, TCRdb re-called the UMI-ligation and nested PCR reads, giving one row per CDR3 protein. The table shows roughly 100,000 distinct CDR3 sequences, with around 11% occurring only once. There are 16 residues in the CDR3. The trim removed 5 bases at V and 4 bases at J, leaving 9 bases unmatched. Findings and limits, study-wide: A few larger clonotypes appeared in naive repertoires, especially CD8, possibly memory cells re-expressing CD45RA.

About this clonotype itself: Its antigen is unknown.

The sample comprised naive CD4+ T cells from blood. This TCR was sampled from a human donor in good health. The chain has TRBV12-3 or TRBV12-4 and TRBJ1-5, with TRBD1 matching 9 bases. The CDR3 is CASSLRGQGLNQPQHF. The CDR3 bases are TGTGCCAGCAGTCTGAGGGGACAGGGCCTGAATCAGCCCCAGCATTTT.